Below are 27 T cell receptor beta chains sequenced from a single sample in a study of shared clonotypes between healthy human individuals. Only in-frame clones appear in the TCRdb table, and some are missing; sequencing was by immunoSEQ multiplex PCR. The table lists 1.6 million or so clones, approximately 98.5% of them singletons, with about 0.34% in the top ten. The sequenced sample consisted of naive CD4+ T cells sorted from blood. Subset in this sample: CD45RA+ positively selected. The receptors come from a man aged 25-45 years in good health.

As regards this clone: Other DNA sequences in the same sample also yield this CDR3. The chain employs TRBV27 and TRBJ2-7; 7 bases line up with TRBD2. This CDR3 region has 15 residues. V lost 0 bases to trimming and J lost 0 bases; unmatched junction nucleotides: 2. The germline CDR1 and CDR2 sequences are MNHEY and SMNVEV (reference sequence). Here the CDR3 DNA reads TGTGCCAGCAGTTTATCGTGGACTAGCTCCTACGAGCAGTACTTC. It codes for CASSLSWTSSYEQYF.

This chain links TRBV19 with TRBJ2-7; TRBD2 aligns across 11 bases. The CDR3 is 15 amino acids. Unmatched junction bases numbered 8, after V lost 3 bases and J lost 7 bases. Looked up from germline, CDR1 is LNHDA and CDR2 is SQIVND (reference sequence). CDR3 coding DNA: TGTGCCAGTAGTATCGTTACTAGCGGGGGCCTGGAGCAGTACTTC. Translated: CASSIVTSGGLEQYF. Full variable domain (outside the CDR3, taken from reference TRBV19 and TRBJ2-7): DGGITQSPKYLFRKEGQNVTLSCEQNLNHDAMYWYRQDPGQGLRLIYYSQIVNDFQKGDIAEGYSVSREKKESFPLTVTSAQKNPTAFYLCASSIVTSGGLEQYFGPGTRLTVT.

The J gene is TRBJ2-1, the V gene TRBV7-9, with D unresolved. Germline assignment: CDR1 SEHNR and CDR2 FQNEAQ (reference sequence). With 6 bases removed from V and 0 bases from J, the gap between germline ends came to 15 bases. This CDR3 is 16 amino acids long. The DNA for the CDR3 is TGTGCCAGCAGTCGGCATAACCTGTACTCCTACAATGAGCAGTTCTTC. Translation gives CASSRHNLYSYNEQFF. The full variable domain, its missing parts supplied by reference TRBV7-9 and TRBJ2-1, is DTGVSQNPRHKITKRGQNVTFRCDPISEHNRLYWYRQTLGQGPEFLTYFQNEAQLEKSRLLSDRFSAERPKGSFSTLEIQRTEQGDSAMYLCASSRHNLYSYNEQFFGPGTRLTVL.

The rearrangement links TRBV7-9 to TRBJ2-7, with TRBD1 matching 9 bases. The CDR3 extends over 14 amino acids. Germline loops: CDR1 SEHNR, CDR2 FQNEAQ (reference sequence). J lost 2 bases, V lost 10 bases, and 9 bases had no gene match. The CDR3: CATQTGGSAYEQYF. The CDR3 bases are TGTGCCACCCAGACAGGGGGTTCAGCCTACGAGCAGTACTTC.

The chain employs TRBV30 and TRBJ1-3; D remains ambiguous. CDR1 GTSNPN and CDR2 SVGIG come from the germline V gene (reference sequence). The CDR3 is 11 residues long. The V gene lost 0 bases and the J gene lost 10 bases, with 7 bases spanning the gap. In nucleotides, the CDR3 is TGTGCCTGGAGTGTACAAGGTACCATATATTTT. As protein: CAWSVQGTIYF.

This rearrangement joins TRBV5-4 to TRBJ1-4; 7 positions agree with TRBD1. This CDR3 comprises 14 residues. The germline V gene encodes CDR1 SGHNT and CDR2 YYREEE (reference sequence). Germline trimming cut 3 bases from V and 7 bases from J; bases unmatched to any gene: 6. CDR3 nucleotide sequence: TGTGCCAGCAGCTCGGGACAGTGGGGTGAAAAACTGTTTTTT. Residues: CASSSGQWGEKLFF.

The rearrangement links TRBV29-1 to TRBJ2-7, with unresolved D. CDR1 is SQVTM, CDR2 ANQGSEA, per germline. The length of the CDR3 is 13 residues. V dropped 4 bases and J dropped 3 bases, with 13 bases sitting between them. The CDR3 sequence: CSVAGMRNYEQYF. The CDR3, as DNA: TGCAGCGTTGCTGGGATGCGGAACTACGAGCAGTACTTC.

The V gene is TRBV10-2, the J gene TRBJ2-7; 8 bases agree with TRBD2. CDR3 length: 14 amino acids. V was clipped by 6 bases and J by 3 bases; unmatched bases: 7. CDR1 and CDR2 from the germline V gene are WSHSY and SAAADI. The CDR3 sequence: CASRGLATDYEQYF. The DNA of the CDR3 is TGCGCCAGCAGAGGACTAGCTACTGACTACGAGCAGTACTTC.

As to this clone: Additional DNA sequences in this sample encode the identical CDR3. In nucleotides, the CDR3 is TGTGCCAGCAGCGTAGTGGCCGCCACCGGGGAGCTGTTTTTT. Translating it yields CASSVVAATGELFF. This chain joins TRBV9 and TRBJ2-2, with D uncertain. The germline gives CDR1 SGDLS, CDR2 YYNGEE. The V and J ends lost 0 bases and 4 bases respectively, with 7 bases between them. This CDR3 has 14 residues.

The chain is built from TRBV27 and TRBJ1-2; TRBD1 agrees at 7 bases. Trimming took 3 bases from V and 6 from J; bases not matched to a gene: 4. In germline, CDR1 is MNHEY, CDR2 SMNVEV (reference sequence). This CDR3 is 13 amino acids long. CDR3 loop: CASSFLTGNGYTF. As DNA, the CDR3 is TGTGCCAGCAGTTTTCTGACAGGGAATGGCTACACCTTC.

V is TRBV5-4 and J is TRBJ2-7, with D possibly matching TRBD2 (6 bases). The CDR3 totals 15 residues. Trimming took 0 bases from V and 3 from J, leaving 13 bases between them. The germline CDR1 and CDR2 sequences are SGHNT and YYREEE (reference sequence). For the CDR3, the DNA is TGTGCCAGCAGCTTGGCGGTGTCGGGAGACTACGAGCAGTACTTC. Its translation is CASSLAVSGDYEQYF. Variable domain in full (rest from reference TRBV5-4 and TRBJ2-7): ETGVTQSPTHLIKTRGQQVTLRCSSQSGHNTVSWYQQALGQGPQFIFQYYREEENGRGNFPPRFSGLQFPNYSSELNVNALELDDSALYLCASSLAVSGDYEQYFGPGTRLTVT.

The chain recombines TRBV29-1 with TRBJ2-7; 7 bases line up with TRBD1. Trimming took 5 bases from V and 6 from J; bases not matched to a gene: 4. Germline V lookup: CDR1 SQVTM, CDR2 ANQGSEA. CDR3 size: 11 residues. The CDR3, as DNA: TGCAGCGTTTCGGGACAGATCGAGCAGTACTTC. This codes for CSVSGQIEQYF.

This clone was counted a single time. The chain combines TRBV18 with TRBJ2-2, with unresolved D. The germline V and J ends were trimmed by 3 bases and 10 bases, with 9 bases remaining between them. This CDR3 contains 12 residues. Germline V gene sequence: CDR1 KGHSH, CDR2 LQKENI. The CDR3 is CASSPLFLELFF. DNA for the CDR3: TGTGCCAGCTCACCCCTTTTCCTGGAGCTGTTTTTT.

Details on this clone: Distinct nucleotide sequences in the sample also encode this CDR3. The CDR3 is CASSQDLDQPQHF. For the CDR3, the DNA is TGCGCCAGCAGCCAAGATTTGGATCAGCCCCAGCATTTT. The chain joins TRBV4-3 to TRBJ1-5; D gene ambiguous. Germline V gene lookup returns CDR1 LGHNA and CDR2 YSLEER. This CDR3 has 13 amino acids. V was trimmed by 0 bases and J by 5 bases, leaving 5 bases between them.

The chain combines TRBV19 with TRBJ1-2; 7 bases are a match to TRBD1. The CDR3 has 13 residues. After removal of 3 bases from V and 9 bases from J, the junction contained 7 bases not matched to a gene. CDR1 and CDR2 (germline): LNHDA, SQIVND (reference sequence). As DNA, the CDR3 is TGTGCCAGTAGTATTGGGACAGTTCCGAGCTACACCTTC. Protein: CASSIGTVPSYTF. Filled out from reference TRBV19 and TRBJ1-2, the complete variable domain reads DGGITQSPKYLFRKEGQNVTLSCEQNLNHDAMYWYRQDPGQGLRLIYYSQIVNDFQKGDIAEGYSVSREKKESFPLTVTSAQKNPTAFYLCASSIGTVPSYTFGSGTRLTVV.

The rearrangement links TRBV18 to TRBJ2-6, with 8 positions matching TRBD2. V lost 3 bases, J lost 1 base, and 11 bases stayed unmatched. CDR1 is KGHSH, CDR2 LQKENI, per germline. This CDR3 is built from 19 residues. The CDR3 DNA reads as TGTGCCAGCTCACCCGTTGGGGGATCTAGCGGGTCTGGGGCCAACGTCCTGACTTTC. The encoded protein is CASSPVGGSSGSGANVLTF.

This clone was detected only once. This sequence joins TRBV6-1 and TRBJ2-1; 13 positions agree with TRBD2. Germline V lookup: CDR1 MNHNS, CDR2 SASEGT. The CDR3 length is 15 residues. Germline trimming cut 6 bases from V and 9 bases from J; bases unmatched to any gene: 8. The CDR3 spells CASSSLAGGPGEQFF. The CDR3 region has the DNA TGTGCCAGCAGCTCACTAGCGGGAGGGCCAGGTGAGCAGTTCTTC.

This clone has only one observation. The rearrangement joins TRBV7-2 to TRBJ2-1; no firm D call. The CDR3 is made up of 11 amino acids. Trimming left V 6 bases short and J 10 bases short, with 10 bases between. Per the germline V gene, CDR1 is SGHTA and CDR2 is FQGNSA. The CDR3 bases are TGTGCCAGCAGGCTCGCTCGGGAGCAGTTCTTC. Translation gives CASRLAREQFF.

V gene TRBV9 combines with J gene TRBJ1-2, with D tentatively TRBD1 (5 bases). The germline V gene encodes CDR1 SGDLS and CDR2 YYNGEE. The length of the CDR3 is 15 residues. The ends were cut back, 0 bases at V and 8 bases at J, with 17 bases in the middle. The CDR3 sequence: CASSVEVGGAGGYTF. DNA of the CDR3: TGTGCCAGCAGCGTAGAAGTGGGAGGGGCCGGAGGCTACACCTTC.

The gene calls are TRBV4-3 and TRBJ2-1, with D possibly TRBD2 on 6 matching bases. The CDR3 is 16 residues long. Per the germline V gene, CDR1 is LGHNA and CDR2 is YSLEER. Trimming pared 3 bases from V and 2 bases from J, leaving 14 bases between. CDR3 sequence reads: CASSHSFSGTYNEQFF. The CDR3 bases are TGCGCCAGCAGCCACTCGTTTAGCGGCACCTACAATGAGCAGTTCTTC.

CDR3 residues: CAWSAPGPTTDTQYF. The CDR3 nucleotides read TGTGCCTGGAGTGCCCCGGGACCCACCACAGATACGCAGTATTTT. The chain employs TRBV30 and TRBJ2-3; D could derive from TRBD1 or TRBD2 (5 bases each). The CDR3 contains 15 residues. Germline CDR1 is GTSNPN and CDR2 is SVGIG (reference sequence). Trimming removed 1 base at V and 2 bases at J, with 13 bases between.

This chain links TRBV7-3 with TRBJ2-1, with D hard to call. V shed 5 bases and J shed 8 bases, with 13 bases lying between them. The CDR3 consists of 13 residues. CDR1 and CDR2 (germline): SGHTA, FQGTGA. CDR3 in amino acids: CASSPRGVDEQFF. CDR3 DNA sequence: TGTGCCAGCAGCCCCCGAGGAGTAGATGAGCAGTTCTTC.

The J gene is TRBJ2-1, the V gene TRBV29-1, with D tentatively TRBD2 (5 bases). The germline V gene has CDR1 SQVTM and CDR2 ANQGSEA. V lost 4 bases and J lost 0, with 13 bases in between. This CDR3 is 15 amino acids long. The chain's CDR3 is CSVVGSDSSYNEQFF. The CDR3 DNA reads TGCAGCGTTGTTGGTAGCGATAGCTCCTACAATGAGCAGTTCTTC.

This chain uses TRBV19 with TRBJ2-1, with D possibly TRBD2 on 6 matching bases. Germline assignment: CDR1 LNHDA and CDR2 SQIVND (reference sequence). Trimming removed 2 bases at V and 6 bases at J, with 23 bases between. This CDR3 is built from 18 residues. For the CDR3, the DNA is TGTGCCAGTAGTATATCCCCCAGCGGGCTCCTTCGGGGCAATGAGCAGTTCTTC. Protein: CASSISPSGLLRGNEQFF.

CDR3 amino acids: CASSEGIGGGAETQYF. CDR3 DNA sequence: TGTGCCAGCAGTGAAGGGATTGGCGGGGGAGCGGAGACCCAGTACTTC. The chain combines TRBV6-1 with TRBJ2-5, with 7 bases lining up with TRBD2. The V gene's germline CDR1 is MNHNS and CDR2 SASEGT. J lost 5 bases, V lost 1 base, and 10 bases had no gene match. The CDR3 runs to 16 residues.

The V and J genes are TRBV29-1 and TRBJ2-1; 7 nucleotides line up with TRBD2. Germline V gene sequence: CDR1 SQVTM, CDR2 ANQGSEA. V dropped 7 bases and J dropped 2; count of bases not matched to a gene: 8. The CDR3 totals 14 residues. CDR3 in DNA: TGCAGCGAGGGGTTTCGGGGGGCCTACAATGAGCAGTTCTTC. Residues: CSEGFRGAYNEQFF.

For this clone: In the same sample, other DNA sequences code for this CDR3. V is TRBV11-3 and J is TRBJ2-7; no clear D gene. CDR1 is SGHNT and CDR2 is YENEEA in the germline V gene. The V end was cut by 1 base, the J end by 3 bases, with 7 bases between. This CDR3 has 13 amino acids. Here the CDR3 DNA reads TGTGCCAGCAGCTTAGGCCCGATCTACGAGCAGTACTTC. Translated: CASSLGPIYEQYF.